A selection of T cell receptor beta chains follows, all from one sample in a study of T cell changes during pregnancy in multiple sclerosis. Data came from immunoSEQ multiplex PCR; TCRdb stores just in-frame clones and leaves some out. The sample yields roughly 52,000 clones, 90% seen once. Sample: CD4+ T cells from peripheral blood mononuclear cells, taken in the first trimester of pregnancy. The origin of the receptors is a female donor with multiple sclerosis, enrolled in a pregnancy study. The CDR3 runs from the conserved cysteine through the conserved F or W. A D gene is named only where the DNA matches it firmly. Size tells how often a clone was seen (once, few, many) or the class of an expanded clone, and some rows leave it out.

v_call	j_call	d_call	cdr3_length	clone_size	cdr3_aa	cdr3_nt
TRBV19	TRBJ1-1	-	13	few	CASGRRVATEAFF	TGTGCCAGCGGTCGACGGGTTGCCACTGAAGCTTTCTTT
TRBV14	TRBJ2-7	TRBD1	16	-	CASSLRGGQGTYEQYF	TGTGCCAGCAGCCTGAGGGGGGGACAGGGAACCTACGAGCAGTACTTC
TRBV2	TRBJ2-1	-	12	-	CASAWGLGEQFF	TGTGCCAGCGCCTGGGGCCTTGGTGAGCAGTTCTTC
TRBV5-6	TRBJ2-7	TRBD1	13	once	CASRPGQGYEQYF	TGTGCCAGCAGGCCGGGACAGGGCTACGAGCAGTACTTC
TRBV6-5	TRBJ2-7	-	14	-	CASSYSTGPNEQYF	TGTGCCAGCAGTTACTCCACAGGCCCTAACGAGCAGTACTTC
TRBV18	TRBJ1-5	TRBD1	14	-	CASSEQGADQPQHF	TGTGCCAGCTCAGAACAGGGGGCGGATCAGCCCCAGCATTTT
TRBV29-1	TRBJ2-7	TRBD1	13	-	CSASGQSSYEQYF	TGCAGCGCCTCGGGACAGAGCTCCTACGAGCAGTACTTC
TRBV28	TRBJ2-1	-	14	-	CASSFGGGGNEQFF	TGTGCCAGCAGTTTTGGGGGAGGGGGCAATGAGCAGTTCTTC
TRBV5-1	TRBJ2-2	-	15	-	CASSLTPVKSGELFF	TGCGCCAGCAGCTTGACTCCCGTTAAGTCCGGGGAGCTGTTTTTT
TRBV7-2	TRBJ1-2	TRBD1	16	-	CASSPGQGAFNYGYTF	TGTGCCAGCAGCCCGGGACAGGGGGCGTTTAACTATGGCTACACCTTC
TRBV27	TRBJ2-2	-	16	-	CASSFSVLVTKGELFF	TGTGCCAGCAGTTTCAGTGTGTTGGTGACAAAGGGGGAGCTGTTTTTT
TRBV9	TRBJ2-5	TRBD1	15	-	CASSPRQGQQETQYF	TGTGCCAGCAGCCCTCGACAGGGGCAACAAGAGACCCAGTACTTC
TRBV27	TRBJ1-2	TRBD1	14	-	CASRQGGTNYGYTF	TGTGCCAGCAGGCAGGGGGGAACTAACTATGGCTACACCTTC
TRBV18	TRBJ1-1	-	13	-	CASSPLFRAEAFF	TGTGCCAGCTCCCCCCTTTTCAGGGCCGAAGCTTTCTTT
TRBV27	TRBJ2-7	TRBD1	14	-	CASSPGTDNYEQYF	TGTGCCAGCAGTCCCGGGACAGATAACTACGAGCAGTACTTC
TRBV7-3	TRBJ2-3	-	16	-	CASSLRPGVGTDTQYF	TGTGCCAGCAGCTTAAGACCGGGAGTGGGCACAGATACGCAGTATTTT